Reported below is one TCR beta chain. TCRdb reprocessed the reads with MiXCR, giving one entry per CDR3 protein. The profile shows approximately 630,000 distinct CDR3 sequences, more than 20% of them singletons. There are 12 residues in the CDR3. Per germline, CDR1 DFQATT and CDR2 SNEGSKA (reference sequence). V was clipped by 0 bases and J by 6 bases, with 9 bases between them. These data originate in a study of T cell repertoires in cytomegalovirus infection. Study-level background: TCR beta signatures that were public indicated CMV infection and matching HLA type.

The origin of this receptor is a human donor in good health (CMV status not recorded). Some clones in this sample may be carry-over from other donors' samples. The chain couples TRBV20-1 to TRBJ2-7, with D unclear. Material: CD8+ T cells from PBMCs. CDR3 bases: TGCAGTGCTAGAGAGGAACTCGGCGAGCAGTACTTC. It codes for CSAREELGEQYF.